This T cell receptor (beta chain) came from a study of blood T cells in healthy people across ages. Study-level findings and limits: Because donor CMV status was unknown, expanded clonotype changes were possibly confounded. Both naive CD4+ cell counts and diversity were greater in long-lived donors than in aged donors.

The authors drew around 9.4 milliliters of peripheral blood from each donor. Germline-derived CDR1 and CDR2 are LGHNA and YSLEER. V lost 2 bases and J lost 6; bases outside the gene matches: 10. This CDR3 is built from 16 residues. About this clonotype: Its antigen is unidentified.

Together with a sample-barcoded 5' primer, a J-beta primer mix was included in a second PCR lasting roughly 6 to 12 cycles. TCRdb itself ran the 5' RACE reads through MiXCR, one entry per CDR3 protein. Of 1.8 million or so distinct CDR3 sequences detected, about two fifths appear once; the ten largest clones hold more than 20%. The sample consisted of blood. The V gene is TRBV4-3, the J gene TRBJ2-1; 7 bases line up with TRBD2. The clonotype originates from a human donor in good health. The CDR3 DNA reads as TGCGCCAGCAGCCAAAACCTAGCGGACGCATCCAATGAGCAGTTCTTC. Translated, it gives CASSQNLADASNEQFF.